These 32 T cell receptor beta chains came from one sample sequenced in a study of T cells in Graves' hyperthyroidism and ophthalmopathy. What was amplified from RNA transcripts were TCR beta CDR3 regions. A set of HTBI primers served as the primers for a first-round RT-PCR of the TCR CDR3. Each CDR3 protein gets one entry after TCRdb re-called the multiplex PCR reads with MiXCR. The table lists around 720,000 distinct CDR3 sequences, 30% to 40% of them singletons. The sequenced sample consisted of blood. These receptors all come from a woman aged 40-49 years with Graves' hyperthyroidism.

The DNA of the CDR3 is TGTGCCAGCAGTTCGGGACAGGGCCTGGGGGAGACCCAGTACTTC. This sequence encodes CASSSGQGLGETQYF. The V and J genes are TRBV6-2 or TRBV6-3 and TRBJ2-5, with TRBD1 matching 9 bases. J gave up 5 bases and V 4 bases, and 8 bases lay outside the gene matches. The CDR3 spans 15 residues. Germline CDR1 and CDR2: MNHEY and SVGEGT.

This clonotype was observed many times. This chain links TRBV11-2 with TRBJ2-5; no reliable D call. Germline assignment: CDR1 SGHAT and CDR2 FQNNGV. V was cut by 7 bases and J by 2 bases, with 14 bases left in between. This CDR3 spans 14 amino acids. CDR3 nucleotide sequence: TGTGCCAGCACCCACGACGGCTCTCAAGAGACCCAGTACTTC. Encoded protein: CASTHDGSQETQYF. Full variable domain (missing parts from reference TRBV11-2 and TRBJ2-5): EAGVAQSPRYKIIEKRQSVAFWCNPISGHATLYWYQQILGQGPKLLIQFQNNGVVDDSQLPKDRFSAERLKGVDSTLKIQPAKLEDSAVYLCASTHDGSQETQYFGPGTRLLVL.

This clonotype was counted between two and nine times. J is TRBJ2-7 and V is TRBV11-2; D unresolved. The CDR3 runs to 14 residues. V dropped 0 bases and J dropped 2 bases, with 8 bases sitting between them. Per the germline V gene, CDR1 is SGHAT and CDR2 is FQNNGV. The CDR3 bases are TGTGCCAGCAGCTTAGAACCGGTTACCTACGAGCAGTACTTC. Amino acids: CASSLEPVTYEQYF.

In its sample, this clonotype was seen a few times. The genes are TRBV6-2 or TRBV6-3 and TRBJ1-6; 10 bases are a match to TRBD1. CDR3 length: 16 amino acids. The J segment lost 4 bases and the V segment lost 5 bases, leaving 5 bases of the junction unmatched. Looked up from germline, CDR1 is MNHEY and CDR2 is SVGEGT. The CDR3 reads CASSQDRGEYNSPLHF. CDR3 DNA sequence: TGTGCCAGCAGTCAGGACAGGGGGGAATATAATTCACCCCTCCACTTT.

In its sample, this clonotype was seen once. This chain uses TRBV11-3 with TRBJ1-1; tentatively, D is TRBD1 (6 bases). V was clipped by 10 bases and J by 5 bases, with 17 bases between them. Per the germline V gene, CDR1 is SGHNT and CDR2 is YENEEA. CDR3 length: 13 residues. CDR3 loop: CATGRGAMTEAFF. The CDR3 nucleotides read TGTGCCACGGGACGGGGGGCGATGACTGAAGCTTTCTTT.

This clonotype was seen a handful of times. The J gene is TRBJ1-1, the V gene TRBV19; 11 bases are shared with TRBD1. The junction had 4 bases not matched to a gene; V was cut back by 3 bases and J by 4 bases. The length of the CDR3 is 15 residues. The germline V gene encodes CDR1 LNHDA and CDR2 SQIVND (reference sequence). In DNA, the CDR3 is TGTGCCAGTAGTATTACCGGACAGGGGGCCACTGAAGCTTTCTTT. It codes for CASSITGQGATEAFF. The whole variable domain, remainder taken from reference TRBV19 and TRBJ1-1, is DGGITQSPKYLFRKEGQNVTLSCEQNLNHDAMYWYRQDPGQGLRLIYYSQIVNDFQKGDIAEGYSVSREKKESFPLTVTSAQKNPTAFYLCASSITGQGATEAFFGQGTRLTVV.

This clonotype was counted a single time. The V gene is TRBV29-1, the J gene TRBJ1-3; D is ambiguous. Germline assignment: CDR1 SQVTM and CDR2 ANQGSEA. CDR3 size: 13 residues. CDR3: CSAQGFSGNTIYF. Here the CDR3 DNA reads TGCAGTGCCCAAGGATTCTCTGGAAACACCATATATTTT.

This chain joins TRBV29-1 and TRBJ1-2; D may be TRBD1 (6 bases). CDR3 length: 11 residues. CDR1 is SQVTM, CDR2 ANQGSEA, per germline. The CDR3 DNA reads TGCAGGGTAACAGGGTACTATGGCTACACCTTC. Translating gives CRVTGYYGYTF.

This clonotype was detected many times. This chain joins TRBV6-5 and TRBJ1-2, with D perhaps matching TRBD1 (6 bases). Germline assignment: CDR1 MNHEY and CDR2 SVGAGI. The CDR3 has 13 amino acids. Trimming removed 5 bases from V and 2 bases from J, with 9 bases in between. This chain's CDR3 is CASSRQDNYGYTF. For the CDR3, the DNA is TGTGCCAGCAGTCGACAGGACAACTATGGCTACACCTTC.

On this clonotype: A much larger clone is a single base away; this may be a read error. V and J are TRBV7-6 and TRBJ1-1; the match to TRBD1 covers 7 bases. Germline CDR1 and CDR2: SGHVS and FNYEAQ. The V gene end was trimmed by 4 bases and the J gene end by 2 bases; junction bases not matched to a gene: 10. This CDR3 is built from 16 residues. CDR3 loop: CASSSPRTGGNTEAFF. The CDR3 nucleotides are TGTGCCAGCAGCTCCCCACGGACAGGAGGTAACACTGAAGCTTTCTTT.

To note about this clonotype: Because the CDR3's place on the DNA is in doubt, the DNA is left out and the CDR3 is given as listed by TCRdb. This sequence joins TRBV10-3 and TRBJ2-2; the DNA was not compared with TRBD1, the D call given in the table. Germline loops: CDR1 ENHRY, CDR2 SYGVKD. The CDR3 is 22 amino acids long, termini counted. The CDR3 loop reads CAILGAAGANVLTFGPGGELFF.

On this clonotype itself: Just one base apart from a much larger clone, this may be a read error. The V gene is TRBV12-3 or TRBV12-4, the J gene TRBJ1-6; D not certain. The CDR3 is 14 amino acids. The DNA of the CDR3 is TGTGCCAGCAGTCGGGGATCCTTTAATCCACCCCTCCACTTT. This translates into CASSRGSFNPPLHF.

The chain is built from TRBV9 and TRBJ2-2; TRBD1 aligns across 9 bases. The junction had 5 bases not matched to a gene; V was cut back by 4 bases and J by 4 bases. CDR3 length: 15 residues. In germline, CDR1 is SGDLS, CDR2 YYNGEE. The CDR3 spells CASSPGTGFTGELFF. CDR3 DNA sequence: TGTGCCAGCAGCCCCGGGACAGGGTTCACCGGGGAGCTGTTTTTT.

The genes are TRBV12-3 or TRBV12-4 and TRBJ1-4; D gene ambiguous. Trimming took off 6 bases at V and 7 bases at J, with 9 bases between the two ends. This CDR3 comprises 12 residues. The CDR3 here is CASRPNSEKLFF. The CDR3 DNA is TGTGCCAGCAGGCCAAACAGTGAAAAACTGTTTTTT.

With regard to this clonotype: Since no conserved phenylalanine or tryptophan closes the CDR3, a read error is the likely cause. Because the CDR3's place on the DNA is in doubt, the DNA is left out and the CDR3 is given as listed by TCRdb. The genes are TRBV2 and TRBJ1-3; TRBD1, the D gene given by the table, was not confirmed from the DNA. From its first to its last residue, the CDR3 has 10 amino acids. CDR1 and CDR2 (germline): SNHLY, FYNNEI. This CDR3 is CASTSTGYHT.

The genes are TRBV20-1 and TRBJ2-7; 15 bases align to TRBD2. Germline V gene lookup returns CDR1 DFQATT and CDR2 SNEGSKA (reference sequence). V trimming: 3 bases; J trimming: 6 bases; junction bases outside the gene matches: 6. This CDR3 has 15 amino acids. CDR3 sequence: CSASGTSGGLGEQYF. The CDR3 region has the DNA TGCAGTGCTAGCGGGACTAGCGGGGGGCTCGGCGAGCAGTACTTC.

This clonotype showed up just a few times. This chain links TRBV7-9 with TRBJ1-4; D gene ambiguous. V was trimmed by 1 base and J by 8 bases, leaving 8 bases between them. This CDR3 has 13 amino acids. Germline V gene lookup returns CDR1 SEHNR and CDR2 FQNEAQ (reference sequence). CDR3 sequence: CASSLGATEKLFF. The CDR3 bases are TGTGCCAGCAGCTTAGGAGCAACCGAAAAACTGTTTTTT.

This sequence joins TRBV6-5 and TRBJ1-3; 8 bases are shared with TRBD1. V lost 6 bases, J lost 0 bases, and 7 bases stayed unmatched. This CDR3 is 16 amino acids long. Per germline, CDR1 MNHEY and CDR2 SVGAGI. Written as DNA, the CDR3 is TGTGCCAGCAGGGCAGGGGGCTCGTTCTCTGGAAACACCATATATTTT. This codes for CASRAGGSFSGNTIYF.

This clonotype has at least ten counts. The CDR3 reads CASSSSSTNEKLFF. Here the CDR3 DNA reads TGTGCCAGCAGCTCTTCTTCAACTAATGAAAAACTGTTTTTT. The genes are TRBV7-2 and TRBJ1-4; D is unresolved. V dropped 4 bases and J dropped 0 bases, with 6 bases sitting between them. This CDR3 has 14 residues. Per germline, CDR1 SGHTA and CDR2 FQGNSA.

This clonotype was picked up a small number of times. The chain combines TRBV12-3 or TRBV12-4 with TRBJ2-2, with D possibly TRBD2 on 5 matching bases. This CDR3 is 12 amino acids long. Deletions cut 7 bases from V and 5 bases from J, with 8 bases between. This chain's CDR3 is CASIRGTGELFF. The CDR3 nucleotides read TGTGCCAGCATACGGGGTACCGGGGAGCTGTTTTTT.

This clonotype turned up a few times. This chain connects TRBV20-1 to TRBJ1-1, with D possibly TRBD1 on 5 matching bases. Trimming shortened V by 1 base and J by 3 bases, and 12 bases separated the two germline ends. Germline CDR1 is DFQATT and CDR2 is SNEGSKA (reference sequence). The CDR3 sequence is 14 residues long. The CDR3 protein is CSARVPSGDTEAFF. The CDR3 region has the DNA TGCAGTGCTAGAGTACCTTCGGGGGACACTGAAGCTTTCTTT.

The table lists this clonotype with many counts. The rearrangement links TRBV7-9 to TRBJ1-1; D is possibly TRBD1 (5 bases). This CDR3 spans 13 amino acids. Trimming left V 7 bases short and J 4 bases short, with 13 bases between. From germline, CDR1 is SEHNR and CDR2 FQNEAQ (reference sequence). CDR3 loop: CASNKVGGTEAFF. In DNA, the CDR3 is TGTGCCAGCAACAAGGTGGGGGGCACTGAAGCTTTCTTT.

There are many counts of this clonotype. The genes are TRBV6-1 and TRBJ2-5; either TRBD1 or TRBD2 may supply D (5 bases each). The CDR3 has 16 amino acids. CDR1 is MNHNS, CDR2 SASEGT, per germline. V shed 3 bases and J shed 5 bases, with 19 bases lying between them. CDR3 sequence (DNA): TGTGCCAGCAGTGACGGGGCCCTACAAGTGCGGGAGACCCAGTACTTC. Residues: CASSDGALQVRETQYF.

This clonotype has at least ten counts. The chain combines TRBV7-9 with TRBJ2-5, with D possibly being TRBD2 (6 bases). V lost 1 base to trimming and J lost 4 bases, with 16 bases between them. Germline values: CDR1 SEHNR, CDR2 FQNEAQ (reference sequence). The CDR3 totals 16 residues. The DNA for the CDR3 is TGTGCCAGCAGCTTAGGAAGGACGGCCGGGGGAGAGACCCAGTACTTC. Translating gives CASSLGRTAGGETQYF.

On this clonotype itself: A junction boundary mismatches the germline segment, possibly from a read error. CDR3 in DNA: TGTGCCAGCAGTCGGCCTAACAAGAACACCGGGGAGCTGTTTTTT. Amino acid sequence: CASSRPNKNTGELFF. This chain links TRBV10-3 with TRBJ2-2, with D hard to call. From germline, CDR1 is ENHRY and CDR2 SYGVKD. The CDR3 contains 15 residues.

This clonotype appeared once. The V call is TRBV10-3, the J call TRBJ2-7, with TRBD1 identical over 7 bases. There are 12 residues in the CDR3. With V trimmed by 8 bases and J by 4 bases, 5 bases remained unmatched. Germline CDR1 reads ENHRY; CDR2 reads SYGVKD. CDR3 nucleotide sequence: TGTGCCATCGGACAGGACGGGTACGAGCAGTACTTC. This encodes CAIGQDGYEQYF.

This clonotype was picked up a small number of times. This sequence joins TRBV20-1 and TRBJ1-1; 10 positions match TRBD1. This CDR3 is 16 amino acids long. After removal of 6 bases from V and 4 bases from J, the junction contained 14 bases not matched to a gene. Germline V gene data show CDR1 as DFQATT and CDR2 as SNEGSKA (reference sequence). CDR3 sequence: CSALPGTGDRATEAFF. In DNA, the CDR3 is TGCAGTGCCCTTCCCGGGACAGGGGACCGGGCCACTGAAGCTTTCTTT.

This clonotype occurred a few times. The rearrangement links TRBV28 to TRBJ2-6; no clear D gene. This CDR3 has 16 amino acids. Trimming left V 2 bases short and J 2 bases short, with 10 bases between. CDR1 and CDR2 from the germline V gene are MDHEN and SYDVKM. The CDR3 spells CASSLPPTAGANVLTF. CDR3 in DNA: TGTGCCAGCAGTTTACCCCCTACCGCTGGGGCCAACGTCCTGACTTTC.

The V gene is TRBV7-2, the J gene TRBJ2-5, with D uncertain. The CDR3 is made up of 12 amino acids. Germline CDR1 and CDR2: SGHTA and FQGNSA. V was clipped by 5 bases and J by 0 bases, with 4 bases between them. The CDR3 DNA is TGTGCCAGCAGCACAAACCAAGAGACCCAGTACTTC. It specifies CASSTNQETQYF.

About this clonotype: This may be a read error, as it is one base from a much larger clone. The chain recombines TRBV7-2 with TRBJ2-7; no firm D call. The ends were cut back, 10 bases at V and 5 bases at J, with 21 bases in the middle. The CDR3 is 14 amino acids. Germline assignment: CDR1 SGHTA and CDR2 FQGNSA. The CDR3: CAISTGQRKDEQYF. The CDR3 DNA is TGTGCCATCAGTACGGGCCAGAGGAAAGACGAGCAGTACTTC. Drawing the rest from reference TRBV7-2 and TRBJ2-7, the complete variable domain is GAGVSQSPSNKVTEKGKDVELRCDPISGHTALYWYRQSLGQGLEFLIYFQGNSAPDKSGLPSDRFSAERTGGSVSTLTIQRTQQEDSAVYLCAISTGQRKDEQYFGPGTRLTVT.

This clonotype has a count of ten or more. The chain employs TRBV10-3 and TRBJ1-1; D unclear. This CDR3 spans 16 amino acids. Trimming cost V 4 bases and J 1 base, with 16 bases left between them. Germline V lookup: CDR1 ENHRY, CDR2 SYGVKD. CDR3 coding DNA: TGTGCCATCAGTGGGGATTTGGACTGGACGAACACTGAAGCTTTCTTT. Translated: CAISGDLDWTNTEAFF.

The chain links TRBV7-2 to TRBJ1-1, with D possibly matching TRBD1 (6 bases). The CDR3 is 15 amino acids. Germline CDR1 is SGHTA and CDR2 is FQGNSA. The V gene lost 6 bases and the J gene lost 7 bases, with 21 bases spanning the gap. CDR3 in amino acids: CASRPRRTGYNEAFF. The CDR3 bases are TGTGCCAGCAGACCCCGACGAACAGGGTATAATGAAGCTTTCTTT.